These 2 T cell receptor beta chains were all obtained from the same sample, sequenced in a study of blood T cells in healthy people across ages (dated by TCRdb to between 2015 and 2017). Library generation was performed with 5' RACE. Data came from an Illumina HiSeq 2500. A second PCR of roughly 6 to 11 cycles was performed with a sample-barcoded 5' primer and a J-beta primer mix. TCRdb passed the public sequencing reads through fastp at Q25 and MiXCR, retaining productive beta sequences. Duplicate CDR3 protein sequences are folded into a single record with the most common DNA and genes. This sample lists about a million distinct CDR3 sequences; just over 50% were detected once. The ten largest clones represent about a fifth of the sample. Specimen: blood. The receptors were gathered from a woman aged 60-75 years in good health.

The CDR3 reads CASSHLAEGYNEQFF. CDR3 coding DNA: TGCGCCAGCAGCCACCTAGCAGAGGGCTACAATGAGCAGTTCTTC. The V gene is TRBV4-3, the J gene TRBJ2-1, with a weak D call TRBD2 (5 bases). With 3 bases removed from V and 3 bases from J, the gap between germline ends came to 12 bases. CDR3 length: 15 amino acids. CDR1 is LGHNA and CDR2 is YSLEER in the germline V gene.

This chain links TRBV20-1 with TRBJ2-1; D uncertain. The V and J ends lost 6 bases and 9 bases respectively, with 15 bases between them. This CDR3 region has 12 residues. From germline, CDR1 is DFQATT and CDR2 SNEGSKA (reference sequence). The CDR3 loop reads CSAIRTPSEQFF. The CDR3 DNA reads as TGCAGTGCCATAAGGACGCCAAGTGAGCAGTTCTTC.